Presented here are 28 T cell receptor beta chains from one specimen sequenced in a study of cytomegalovirus exposure and HLA in healthy donors. The study ran its PCR with 60 Vbeta and 13 Jbeta primers. Produced via immunoSEQ multiplex PCR; TCRdb's table is partial and in-frame only. This repertoire shows about 79,000 clones, just over 70% found once; its top ten account for approximately 8.2%. Sequences were obtained from PBMCs. The receptor source for this set is a man in his sixties in good health and CMV-seronegative.

The CDR3 sequence is CASSLRDRVTGELFF. The CDR3 DNA reads as TGTGCCAGCAGCTTAAGGGACAGGGTTACCGGGGAGCTGTTTTTT. The V gene is TRBV11-2, the J gene TRBJ2-2, with 9 bases aligning to TRBD1. The CDR3 length is 15 residues. V lost 2 bases to trimming and J lost 5 bases; unmatched junction nucleotides: 3. Germline V lookup: CDR1 SGHAT, CDR2 FQNNGV.

The rearrangement joins TRBV6-6 to TRBJ1-1; tentative D call: TRBD1 (6 bases). Looked up from germline, CDR1 is MNHNY and CDR2 is SVGAGI (reference sequence). CDR3 length: 13 residues. Trimming removed 8 bases at V and 6 bases at J, with 16 bases between. The CDR3 nucleotides read TGTGCCAGCGCAACAGGGCTGTTCGCTGAAGCTTTCTTT. It specifies CASATGLFAEAFF.

This chain uses TRBV6-5 with TRBJ1-1, with a tentative D call TRBD1 (5 bases). The germline V gene encodes CDR1 MNHEY and CDR2 SVGAGI. There are 15 residues in the CDR3. V was pared by 2 bases and J by 1 base, with 11 bases between. For the CDR3, the DNA is TGTGCCAGCAGTTACGGGGGGTTTTGGAACACTGAAGCTTTCTTT. Encoded protein: CASSYGGFWNTEAFF.

V gene TRBV28 combines with J gene TRBJ2-2; TRBD1 matches at 7 bases. Germline V gives CDR1 MDHEN, CDR2 SYDVKM. The trim removed 3 bases at V and 6 bases at J, leaving 7 bases unmatched. The CDR3 extends over 15 amino acids. The CDR3 spells CASSLGQLTSGELFF. CDR3 sequence (DNA): TGTGCCAGCAGTTTGGGACAGCTTACCTCCGGGGAGCTGTTTTTT.

The rearrangement joins TRBV5-4 to TRBJ2-2; possibly TRBD1 for D (6 bases). CDR1 SGHNT and CDR2 YYREEE come from the germline V gene (reference sequence). The CDR3 extends over 14 amino acids. Trimming took 4 bases from V and 3 from J, leaving 10 bases between them. In nucleotides, the CDR3 is TGTGCCAGCAGCCGAGGGGGTGACACCGGGGAGCTGTTTTTT. Amino acids: CASSRGGDTGELFF.

The chain couples TRBV11-3 to TRBJ2-1, with TRBD2 matching 14 bases. The CDR3 covers 14 residues. CDR1 is SGHNT and CDR2 is YENEEA in the germline V gene. J was trimmed by 8 bases and V by 5 bases; bases with no gene match: 2. CDR3 in amino acids: CASSPGLAGDEQFF. The CDR3 nucleotides are TGTGCCAGCAGCCCGGGACTAGCGGGGGATGAGCAGTTCTTC.

The chain is built from TRBV5-4 and TRBJ2-5; TRBD1 might be the D (5 bases). Judging by the DNA end, TRBJ2-7 fits better; the J call may be wrong. The germline CDR1 and CDR2 sequences are SGHNT and YYREEE (reference sequence). The CDR3 totals 15 residues. The CDR3 region is CASSLALGASYEQYF. The CDR3 DNA is TGTGCCAGCAGCTTGGCATTAGGGGCCTCCTACGAGCAGTACTTC.

The V and J genes are TRBV9 and TRBJ2-7, with 8 bases identical to TRBD1. Germline lookup yields CDR1 SGDLS and CDR2 YYNGEE. This CDR3 contains 17 residues. The J segment lost 2 bases and the V segment lost 0 bases, leaving 10 bases of the junction unmatched. CDR3 nucleotide sequence: TGTGCCAGCAGCGTAGAAGTAACAGGGGGATCCCCCTACGAGCAGTACTTC. This encodes CASSVEVTGGSPYEQYF.

The chain carries TRBV29-1 and TRBJ2-6, with a possible D match to TRBD1 (5 bases). The CDR3 sequence is 15 residues long. The germline V gene encodes CDR1 SQVTM and CDR2 ANQGSEA. Trimming took off 5 bases at V and 4 bases at J, with 15 bases between the two ends. CDR3 region: CSVMKEWGGANVLTF. CDR3 nucleotides: TGCAGCGTTATGAAAGAGTGGGGCGGGGCCAACGTCCTGACTTTC.

The chain has TRBV19 and TRBJ2-2, with TRBD1 as a possible D gene (5 bases). The CDR3 totals 15 residues. Looked up from germline, CDR1 is LNHDA and CDR2 is SQIVND (reference sequence). V lost 1 base to trimming and J lost 6 bases, with 12 bases between them. This CDR3 is CASSIGGQYPGELFF. The DNA for the CDR3 is TGTGCCAGTAGTATAGGGGGCCAGTACCCCGGGGAGCTGTTTTTT.

Concerning this clone: The conserved phenylalanine or tryptophan is not found at the CDR3 terminus, so this likely reflects a read error. The limits of the CDR3 on the DNA are not certain, so only TCRdb's listed CDR3 is given. CDR3 sequence reads: CASSDPPPGRRNFP. The chain recombines TRBV5-1 with TRBJ2-7; the table's D call of TRBD2 was not tested on the DNA. The germline V gene encodes CDR1 SGHRS and CDR2 YFSETQ. The CDR3 is 14 residues long, ends included.

The chain joins TRBV5-1 to TRBJ2-3, with TRBD1 matching over 8 bases. The CDR3 sequence is 15 residues long. Germline trimming cut 5 bases from V and 1 base from J; bases unmatched to any gene: 6. The V gene's germline CDR1 is SGHRS and CDR2 YFSETQ. DNA of the CDR3: TGCGCCAGCAGTTCAGGGGGCACGGGCACAGATACGCAGTATTTT. Translation gives CASSSGGTGTDTQYF.

This chain links TRBV28 with TRBJ2-7; D call uncertain. Germline V gene lookup returns CDR1 MDHEN and CDR2 SYDVKM. CDR3 length: 13 amino acids. With 5 bases removed from V and 1 base from J, the gap between germline ends came to 9 bases. The CDR3 bases are TGTGCCAGCAGTATCACACCTTCCTACGAGCAGTACTTC. Amino acids: CASSITPSYEQYF.

This clone is a singleton in its sample. V is TRBV7-2 and J is TRBJ2-5, with a possible D match to TRBD2 (6 bases). Trimming cost V 4 bases and J 1 base, with 13 bases left between them. The CDR3 is 15 residues long. Germline V lookup: CDR1 SGHTA, CDR2 FQGNSA. CDR3 in DNA: TGTGCCAGCAGCTCCCCGACGCGGGGCCAAGAGACCCAGTACTTC. Translation gives CASSSPTRGQETQYF.

The chain recombines TRBV19 with TRBJ1-1, with 8 bases matching TRBD1. The CDR3 sequence is 14 residues long. Germline CDR1 is LNHDA and CDR2 is SQIVND (reference sequence). J gave up 4 bases and V 10 bases, and 11 bases lay outside the gene matches. CDR3 in amino acids: CATRGQGPGTEAFF. The DNA for the CDR3 is TGTGCCACCAGGGGGCAGGGGCCGGGCACTGAAGCTTTCTTT.

The V call is TRBV29-1, the J call TRBJ2-1, with 14 bases fitting TRBD2. CDR3 length equals 12 residues. CDR1 is SQVTM and CDR2 is ANQGSEA in the germline V gene. The V and J ends lost 6 bases and 12 bases, in that order; junction bases with no gene match: 4. The DNA for the CDR3 is TGCAGCGTGGGACTAGCGGGAGTTTGGCAGTTCTTC. It specifies CSVGLAGVWQFF.

The J gene is TRBJ2-5, the V gene TRBV4-1, with 7 bases fitting TRBD1. The end of the DNA fits TRBJ2-7 better, so the J call may be wrong. The V gene's germline CDR1 is MGHRA and CDR2 YSYEKL. The CDR3 consists of 20 residues. Written as DNA, the CDR3 is TGCGCCAGCAGCCGTTGGACGATTTCAATAGGGACAGCCCTAACCTACGAGCAGTACTTC. Amino acids: CASSRWTISIGTALTYEQYF.

This chain connects TRBV28 to TRBJ1-5, with TRBD1 identical over 10 bases. There are 17 residues in the CDR3. J was trimmed by 4 bases and V by 6 bases; bases with no gene match: 12. Germline V CDR1 and CDR2: MDHEN, SYDVKM. The CDR3 DNA reads as TGTGCCAGCAGGCTAGGTCCGGGACAGGGGAGGAATCAGCCCCAGCATTTT. Translating it yields CASRLGPGQGRNQPQHF.

The chain combines TRBV5-6 with TRBJ2-6; D gene ambiguous. The germline gives CDR1 SGHDT, CDR2 YYEEEE. V was clipped by 5 bases and J by 2 bases, with 5 bases between them. This CDR3 spans 13 amino acids. CDR3 protein: CASRETGANVLTF. CDR3 sequence (DNA): TGTGCCAGCAGGGAGACTGGGGCCAACGTCCTGACTTTC.

There are a few counts of this clone. The chain is built from TRBV5-8 and TRBJ1-1; D may be TRBD1 (6 bases). The V end was cut by 4 bases, the J end by 9 bases, with 25 bases between. The CDR3 covers 16 residues. Germline assignment: CDR1 SGHTS and CDR2 YDEGEE. CDR3 bases: TGTGCCAGCAGCCTAGGAAGTGGTTGGGACACAGCCAAAGCTTTCTTT. It codes for CASSLGSGWDTAKAFF.

The V gene is TRBV13, the J gene TRBJ2-5, with a possible D match to TRBD2 (6 bases). Germline CDR1 and CDR2: PRHDT and FYEKMQ (reference sequence). Trimming took 5 bases from V and 2 from J, leaving 12 bases between them. The CDR3 sequence is 14 residues long. CDR3 DNA sequence: TGTGCCAGCAGCGGGTTAGCGGTGCAAGAGACCCAGTACTTC. Its protein product is CASSGLAVQETQYF. Supplemented by reference TRBV13 and TRBJ2-5, the full variable domain reads AAGVIQSPRHLIKEKRETATLKCYPIPRHDTVYWYQQGPGQDPQFLISFYEKMQSDKGSIPDRFSAQQFSDYHSELNMSSLELGDSALYFCASSGLAVQETQYFGPGTRLLVL.

The rearrangement uses TRBV11-2 and TRBJ2-5; D is undetermined. This CDR3 has 13 amino acids. Per the germline V gene, CDR1 is SGHAT and CDR2 is FQNNGV. Trimming took 8 bases from V and 5 from J, leaving 15 bases between them. Written as DNA, the CDR3 is TGTGCCAGCGGAACCCGACTCGGGGAGACCCAGTACTTC. Translated: CASGTRLGETQYF.

As regards this clone: In the same sample, other DNA sequences code for this CDR3. The chain uses TRBV29-1 and TRBJ1-2; D gene ambiguous. The V and J ends lost 5 bases and 2 bases respectively, with 3 bases between them. CDR1 is SQVTM and CDR2 is ANQGSEA in the germline V gene. The CDR3 extends over 10 amino acids. DNA of the CDR3: TGCAGCGTTCAAAACTATGGCTACACCTTC. This gives the protein CSVQNYGYTF.

The chain is built from TRBV4-2 and TRBJ2-1, with 9 positions matching TRBD2. The germline gives CDR1 LGHNA, CDR2 YNFKEQ. Trimming at V came to 6 bases and at J to 3 bases, leaving 6 bases not matched to a gene. The length of the CDR3 is 15 residues. In DNA form, the CDR3 reads TGTGCCAGCAGTAGAGCGGGAGGACGCTACAATGAGCAGTTCTTC. It is translated as CASSRAGGRYNEQFF.

This chain connects TRBV6-1 to TRBJ2-7; D possibly corresponds to TRBD2 (7 bases). Looked up from germline, CDR1 is MNHNS and CDR2 is SASEGT. Trimming took 1 base from V and 2 from J, leaving 15 bases between them. The length of the CDR3 is 16 residues. CDR3 sequence: CASSEGGGLSAYEQYF. CDR3 nucleotides: TGTGCCAGCAGTGAAGGGGGGGGGCTCTCGGCCTACGAGCAGTACTTC.

This chain links TRBV18 with TRBJ1-2, with D perhaps TRBD1 (6 bases). Trimming pared 0 bases from V and 4 bases from J, leaving 6 bases between. Per the germline V gene, CDR1 is KGHSH and CDR2 is LQKENI. The length of the CDR3 is 13 residues. CDR3 in amino acids: CASSPPQGYGYTF. The CDR3 coding sequence is TGTGCCAGCTCACCACCACAGGGCTATGGCTACACCTTC.

The rearrangement links TRBV15 to TRBJ2-5; TRBD2 matches at 8 bases. CDR3 size: 17 residues. The ends lost 3 bases at V and 5 bases at J; junction bases unmatched: 14. Per the germline V gene, CDR1 is LNHNV and CDR2 is YYDKDF (reference sequence). This CDR3 is CATSRDHPRGAMETQYF. Here the CDR3 DNA reads TGTGCCACCAGCAGGGACCACCCGCGGGGGGCAATGGAGACCCAGTACTTC.

This clone has only one observation. The chain combines TRBV5-1 with TRBJ2-3; TRBD2 might be the D (6 bases). In germline, CDR1 is SGHRS, CDR2 YFSETQ. CDR3 length: 15 amino acids. V lost 4 bases and J lost 0, with 12 bases in between. The CDR3 DNA is TGCGCCAGCAGCCGGGGGTCGGGGAGCACAGATACGCAGTATTTT. Translating gives CASSRGSGSTDTQYF.